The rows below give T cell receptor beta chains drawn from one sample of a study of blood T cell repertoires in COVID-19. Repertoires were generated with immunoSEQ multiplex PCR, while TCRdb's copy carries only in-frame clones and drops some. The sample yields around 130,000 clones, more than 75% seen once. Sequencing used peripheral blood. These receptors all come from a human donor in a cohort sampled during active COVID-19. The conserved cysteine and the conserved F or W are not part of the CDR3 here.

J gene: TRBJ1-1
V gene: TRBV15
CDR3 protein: ATSSGDRDGAF

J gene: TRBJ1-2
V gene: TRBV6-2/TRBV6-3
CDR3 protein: ASSYGGRASYGYT

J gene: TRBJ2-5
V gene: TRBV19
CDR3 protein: ASSIGGLAGGVKTQY

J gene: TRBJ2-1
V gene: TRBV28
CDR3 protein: ASSSPLAGGFNEQF

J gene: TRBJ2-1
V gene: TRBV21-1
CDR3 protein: ASSPFKALVKSYNEQF

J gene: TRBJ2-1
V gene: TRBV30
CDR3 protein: AWSSGYYNEQF

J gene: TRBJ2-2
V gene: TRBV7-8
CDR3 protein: ASSRQGLNTGELF

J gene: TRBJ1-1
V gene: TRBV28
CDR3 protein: ASRGGLSQAF

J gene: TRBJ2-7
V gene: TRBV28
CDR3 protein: ATHHLADSTYEQY

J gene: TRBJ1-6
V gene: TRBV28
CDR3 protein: ASSLGGVSLGSPLH

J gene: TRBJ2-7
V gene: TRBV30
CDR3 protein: AGVRGYSYEQY

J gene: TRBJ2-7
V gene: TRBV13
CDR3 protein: ASSSIHPYEQY

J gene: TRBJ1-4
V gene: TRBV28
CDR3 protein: ASSTSGGRTNEKLF

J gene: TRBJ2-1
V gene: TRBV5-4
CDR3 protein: ASAARTDEQF

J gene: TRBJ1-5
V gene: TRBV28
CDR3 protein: ASSLWATGNQPQH

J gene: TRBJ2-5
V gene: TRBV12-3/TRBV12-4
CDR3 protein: ASSRGAQETQY

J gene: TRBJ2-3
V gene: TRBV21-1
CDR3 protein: ASSYRDRHTDTQY

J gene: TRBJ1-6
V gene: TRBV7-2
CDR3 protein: ASRPTGGIPLH

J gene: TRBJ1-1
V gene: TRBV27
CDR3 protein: ASSSDRAMDTEAF

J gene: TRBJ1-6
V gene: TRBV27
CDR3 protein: ASSPPGRGHSPLH

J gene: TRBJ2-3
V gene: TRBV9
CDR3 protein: ASSPGLAGGYADTQY

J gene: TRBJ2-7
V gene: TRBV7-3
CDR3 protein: ASSPGTGPYEQY

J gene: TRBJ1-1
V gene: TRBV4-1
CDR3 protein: ASSRQTEAF

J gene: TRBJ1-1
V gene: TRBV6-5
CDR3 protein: ASSAPGGTEAF

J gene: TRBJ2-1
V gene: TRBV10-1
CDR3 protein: ASSEPGIFGDEQF

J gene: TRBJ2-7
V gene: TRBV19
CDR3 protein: ASSIAAGGSYEQY

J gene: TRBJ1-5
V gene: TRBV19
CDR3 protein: ASSLRYSNQPQH

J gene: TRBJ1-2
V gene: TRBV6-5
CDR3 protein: ASSLDRVMSGYT

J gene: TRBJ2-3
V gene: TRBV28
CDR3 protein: ASSLLSGADTQY

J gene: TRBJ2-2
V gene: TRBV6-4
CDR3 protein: ASRALQNTGELF

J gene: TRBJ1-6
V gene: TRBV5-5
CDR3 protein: ASSSDRVGNSPLH

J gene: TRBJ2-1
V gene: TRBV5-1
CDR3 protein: ASSLAGGPGNEQF

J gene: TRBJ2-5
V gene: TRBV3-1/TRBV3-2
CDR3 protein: ASSQDSSWIMQETQY

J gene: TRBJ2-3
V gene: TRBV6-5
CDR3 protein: ASSYSTGAPTDTQY

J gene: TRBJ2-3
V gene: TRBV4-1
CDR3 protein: ASSQNYNTQY

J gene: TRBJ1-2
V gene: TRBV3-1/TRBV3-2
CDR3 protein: ASSQGTGEGGYT

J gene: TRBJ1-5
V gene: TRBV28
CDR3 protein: ASSLKTRGGNQPQH

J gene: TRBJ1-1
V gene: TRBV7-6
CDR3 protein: ASSLGGSTEAF

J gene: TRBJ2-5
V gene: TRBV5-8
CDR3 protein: ASSSTLTVLRGKETQY

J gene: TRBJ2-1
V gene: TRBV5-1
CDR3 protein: ASSLVPTSGRPNEQF

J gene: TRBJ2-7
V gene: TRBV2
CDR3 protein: ASSDGVGTYEQY

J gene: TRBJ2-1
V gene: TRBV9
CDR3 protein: ASSRDTPGLADYNEQF

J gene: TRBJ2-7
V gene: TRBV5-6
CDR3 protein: ASSLEYRELYHEQY

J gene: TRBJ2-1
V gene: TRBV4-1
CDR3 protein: ASSHPVRDSLRF

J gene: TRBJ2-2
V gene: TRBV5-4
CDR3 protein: ASSGATGELF

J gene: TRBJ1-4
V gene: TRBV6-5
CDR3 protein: ASILKSPGEKLF

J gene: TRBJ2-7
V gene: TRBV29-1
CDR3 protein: SVEASGTGHYEQY

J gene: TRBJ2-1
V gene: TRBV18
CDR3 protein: ASSLSSYEQF

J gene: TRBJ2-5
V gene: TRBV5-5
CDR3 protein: ASSVTGAETQY